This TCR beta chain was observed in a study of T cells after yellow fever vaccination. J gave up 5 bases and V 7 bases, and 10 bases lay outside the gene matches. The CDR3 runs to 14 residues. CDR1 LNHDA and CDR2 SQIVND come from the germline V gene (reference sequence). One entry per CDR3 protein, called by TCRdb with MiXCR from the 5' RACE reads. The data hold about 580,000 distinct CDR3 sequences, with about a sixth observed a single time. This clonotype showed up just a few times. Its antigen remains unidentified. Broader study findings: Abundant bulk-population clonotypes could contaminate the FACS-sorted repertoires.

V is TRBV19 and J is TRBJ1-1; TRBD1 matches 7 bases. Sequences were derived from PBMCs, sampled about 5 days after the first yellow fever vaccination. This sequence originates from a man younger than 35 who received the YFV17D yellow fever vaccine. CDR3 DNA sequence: TGTGCCAGTACATGGAGGGGGCAGTCGACTGAAGCTTTCTTT. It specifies CASTWRGQSTEAFF.